The 9 T cell receptor beta chains below come from one sample, sequenced in a study of blood T cells in healthy people across ages. A sample-barcoded 5' primer and a J-beta primer mix were used in a second PCR of roughly 7 to 11 cycles. TCRdb ran MiXCR on the 5' RACE reads and lists one entry per CDR3 protein. The sample contains 850,000 to 1,000,000 distinct CDR3 sequences, around 48% of which appear only once. The sample taken for sequencing was blood. The receptors here all came from a man aged 30 to 39 in good health.

This clonotype occurred a few times. The chain links TRBV7-3 to TRBJ2-1; 8 positions agree with TRBD1. Trimming at V came to 1 base and at J to 9 bases, leaving 5 bases not matched to a gene. Germline V gene lookup returns CDR1 SGHTA and CDR2 FQGTGA. The CDR3 runs to 14 residues. The CDR3 sequence is CASSLSQGAGEQFF. Here the CDR3 DNA reads TGTGCCAGCAGCTTAAGTCAGGGGGCCGGTGAGCAGTTCTTC.

This clonotype has only a few counts. This chain connects TRBV7-9 to TRBJ2-5; 9 bases are a match to TRBD1. CDR1 is SEHNR, CDR2 FQNEAQ, per germline (reference sequence). After removal of 5 bases from V and 1 base from J, the junction contained 8 bases not matched to a gene. The CDR3 sequence is 16 residues long. As DNA, the CDR3 is TGTGCCAGCAGCCGGGGACAGGGACTTTTCCAAGAGACCCAGTACTTC. This sequence encodes CASSRGQGLFQETQYF.

J is TRBJ2-1 and V is TRBV6-1; 10 positions agree with TRBD1. V dropped 11 bases and J dropped 7; count of bases not matched to a gene: 11. Germline CDR1 MNHNS, CDR2 SASEGT. This CDR3 comprises 14 residues. DNA for the CDR3: TGTGCCTGCTTTTACGGGACAGGGGATAATGAGCAGTTCTTC. Protein product: CACFYGTGDNEQFF.

The gene calls are TRBV7-9 and TRBJ2-1, with D possibly being TRBD1 (5 bases). The V and J ends lost 2 bases and 7 bases respectively, with 18 bases between them. Germline V gene lookup returns CDR1 SEHNR and CDR2 FQNEAQ (reference sequence). The CDR3 loop spans 16 amino acids. CDR3 bases: TGTGCCAGCAGCTTACCCGGACAAAGAGTTGTTAATGAGCAGTTCTTC. Encoded protein: CASSLPGQRVVNEQFF. Variable domain in full (rest from reference TRBV7-9 and TRBJ2-1): DTGVSQNPRHKITKRGQNVTFRCDPISEHNRLYWYRQTLGQGPEFLTYFQNEAQLEKSRLLSDRFSAERPKGSFSTLEIQRTEQGDSAMYLCASSLPGQRVVNEQFFGPGTRLTVL.

This clonotype occurred a few times. This chain joins TRBV20-1 and TRBJ2-1; unclear D gene. This CDR3 contains 10 residues. V lost 7 bases to trimming and J lost 9 bases, with 10 bases between them. Germline values: CDR1 DFQATT, CDR2 SNEGSKA (reference sequence). CDR3 in amino acids: CSVPRGEQFF. Written as DNA, the CDR3 is TGCAGTGTCCCGAGAGGTGAGCAGTTCTTC.

A few counts support this clonotype. The rearrangement joins TRBV7-2 to TRBJ2-3; 9 positions agree with TRBD2. With 3 bases clipped from V and 0 bases from J, the junction kept 4 bases outside the gene matches. The CDR3 is 16 amino acids. CDR1 is SGHTA, CDR2 FQGNSA, per germline. CDR3 sequence (DNA): TGTGCCAGCAGCTTCCTAGCGGGGATTAGCACAGATACGCAGTATTTT. This codes for CASSFLAGISTDTQYF.

This clonotype was detected only a few times. This chain joins TRBV6-5 and TRBJ2-5; a weak D match, TRBD1 (6 bases). CDR3 size: 15 residues. Germline V gene lookup returns CDR1 MNHEY and CDR2 SVGAGI. The V end lost 6 bases, the J end lost 5 bases, and 19 bases lay between the germline ends. The CDR3 is CASSFRQATGETQYF. CDR3 in DNA: TGTGCCAGCAGCTTCAGACAGGCTACAGGGGAGACCCAGTACTTC.

The J gene is TRBJ1-2, the V gene TRBV30; no reliable D call. The CDR3 loop spans 14 amino acids. Germline V gene sequence: CDR1 GTSNPN, CDR2 SVGIG (reference sequence). V gave up 0 bases and J gave up 2 bases, with 10 bases separating them. The CDR3 nucleotides read TGTGCCTGGAGTGTACTCGGCCAAAACTATGGCTACACCTTC. Protein product: CAWSVLGQNYGYTF.

The sample holds a few counts of this clonotype. In nucleotides, the CDR3 is TGCAGCGTTTCCGGGACGGCTGGCTATGGCTACACCTTC. The encoded protein is CSVSGTAGYGYTF. The J gene is TRBJ1-2, the V gene TRBV29-1; a weak D match, TRBD1 (5 bases). CDR3 length: 13 amino acids. V was trimmed by 5 bases and J by 4 bases, leaving 14 bases between them. Germline loops: CDR1 SQVTM, CDR2 ANQGSEA.